The clone carrying this T cell receptor beta chain was picked up a small number of times. What it recognizes is unknown. The CDR3 runs to 15 residues. Trimming pared 3 bases from V and 1 base from J, leaving 9 bases between. Germline values: CDR1 LGHNA, CDR2 YNFKEQ. For the second PCR, which ran for about 6 to 12 cycles, a sample-barcoded 5' primer and a J-beta primer mix were used. Template switching added a 12-random-nucleotide identifier to every cDNA molecule. Using its own MiXCR run on the 5' RACE reads, TCRdb lists one record per CDR3 protein. Of over 1,500,000 distinct CDR3 sequences listed, roughly 50% are singletons. The data are from a study of blood T cells in healthy people across ages. Study-wide points: Higher diversity, along with more naive CD4+ cells, distinguished long-lived donors from aged donors.

Healthy Caucasians from Russia aged about 6 to 95 served as donors. This chain connects TRBV4-2 to TRBJ2-2; D assignment may be TRBD1 or TRBD2 (5 bases each). The sequenced sample was blood. This sequence was found in a woman between 40 and 55 years old in good health. The CDR3 DNA reads as TGTGCCAGCAGCCAGGGGGACGAGAACACCGGGGAGCTGTTTTTT. This translates into CASSQGDENTGELFF.